This T cell receptor (beta chain) was recorded in a study of CD8+CD57+ T cells in acquired aplastic anemia. For the study at large: Around 3.5 ug was the average amount of DNA from sorted CD4+ and CD8+ cells. There were about 11 million reads, on average, for CD4+ cells from healthy donors. General observations from the study: Between patients and controls, CD8+ Simpson's diversity did not vary significantly. Overlapping CD8+ CDR3 repertoires of patients and controls contained 25 to 35 shared sequences.

This clonotype was counted at least ten times. Its specificity is not known. V gave up 5 bases and J gave up 4 bases; unmatched junction bases: 14. Germline V gene lookup returns CDR1 MGHDK and CDR2 SYGVNS. There are 17 residues in the CDR3. CDR3 and TCR beta VDJ profiling relied on genomic DNA as the template. TCRdb ran MiXCR on the reads and lists one entry per CDR3 protein. The sample includes just over 400,000 distinct CDR3 sequences, about two thirds of them seen just once. The source of this sequence is a human donor in good health, serving as a control. The chain carries TRBV25-1 and TRBJ2-5; 9 bases fit TRBD2. The sequencing sample was made of sorted CD4+, CD8+, or CD8+CD57+ T cells (not recorded which) from PBMCs. The CDR3 DNA follows: TGTGCCAGCAGTTTGAGCGGTAGCGGGGGCCGGGGAGAGACCCAGTACTTC. Translation gives CASSLSGSGGRGETQYF.